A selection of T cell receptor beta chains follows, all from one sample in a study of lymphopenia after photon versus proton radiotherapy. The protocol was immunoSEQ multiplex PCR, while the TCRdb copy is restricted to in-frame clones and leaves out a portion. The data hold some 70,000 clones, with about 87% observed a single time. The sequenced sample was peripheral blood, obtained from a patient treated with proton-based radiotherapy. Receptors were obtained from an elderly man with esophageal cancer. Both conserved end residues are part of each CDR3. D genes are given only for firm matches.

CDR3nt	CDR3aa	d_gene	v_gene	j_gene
TGTGCCAGCAGCTTGTCCGGCCCCGAAGTAGCTTTCTTT	CASSLSGPEVAFF	.	TRBV5-4	TRBJ1-1
TGTGCCAGCAGCGCTGACAGGGGGCCTGAAGCTTTCTTT	CASSADRGPEAFF	TRBD1	TRBV6-1	TRBJ1-1
TGTGCCTGGGCCCTCCCCCTAGGGGGCTCGCGGGGCTACACCTTC	CAWALPLGGSRGYTF	TRBD1	TRBV30	TRBJ1-2
TGTGCCAGCACCCGAGGACTAGCGGGGGACAATGAGCAGTTCTTC	CASTRGLAGDNEQFF	TRBD2	TRBV11-2	TRBJ2-1
TGTGCCAGCAGTTCTAGCGGGAGCCAGGACATTCAGTACTTC	CASSSSGSQDIQYF	TRBD2	TRBV6-5	TRBJ2-4
TGTGCCAGCTCACCAGGGACTAACACAGATACGCAGTATTTT	CASSPGTNTDTQYF	TRBD2	TRBV18	TRBJ2-3
TGTGCCAGCAGCGTCACGTCTGGGGCCTACGAGCAGTACTTC	CASSVTSGAYEQYF	.	TRBV9	TRBJ2-7
TGTGCCAGCAGCTTAGGGGTGGCCGCTAGGGCTTTCTTT	CASSLGVAARAFF	.	TRBV7-9	TRBJ1-1
TGTGCCAGCAGTATCAGGGGGGCCTATGGCTACACCTTC	CASSIRGAYGYTF	TRBD1	TRBV27	TRBJ1-2
TGTGCCAGCAGCATCGGACAGGGCAGAGGAAGGATCGGGACCCAGTACTTC	CASSIGQGRGRIGTQYF	TRBD1	TRBV9	TRBJ2-5
TGTGCCAGCAGCTCCGGACTAGCGGGGGGACCTAGGAAGACCCAGTACTTC	CASSSGLAGGPRKTQYF	TRBD2	TRBV11-2	TRBJ2-5